This T cell receptor beta chain was profiled in a study of early T cells in non-severe SARS-CoV-2 infection. Each cDNA molecule carried a unique molecular identifier. Via MiXCR, TCRdb re-called the 5' RACE reads, giving one row per CDR3 protein. The table shows about 63,000 distinct CDR3 sequences, with around 13% occurring only once. This clonotype was seen a handful of times. What it recognizes is unknown. General study results and limits: Database matching using VDJdb favored anti-spike CD8 responses, with private and CD4 specificities left missing.

Germline CDR1 is ENHRY and CDR2 is SYGVKD. V lost 6 bases, J lost 5 bases, and 5 bases stayed unmatched. The CDR3 loop spans 13 amino acids. The sequenced material came from whole blood. The TCR originated in an adult who was a healthcare worker with PCR-confirmed SARS-CoV-2 infection or an uninfected control (not recorded which). The V and J genes are TRBV10-3 and TRBJ2-3; 7 nucleotides match TRBD2. CDR3 bases: TGTGCCATCAGCACGGGGGGTGAAGATACGCAGTATTTT. It translates to CAISTGGEDTQYF.